This paragraph reports one T cell receptor (beta chain). Its antigen remains unknown. The sample is drawn from a study of T-cell reconstitution after alpha-beta-depleted transplantation in children. Overall study findings and caveats: Several hundred expanded graft clones reportedly supplied alpha-beta T cells about two months after transplant.

Germline V CDR1 and CDR2: SGHAT, FQNNGV. This CDR3 is 16 amino acids long. Trimming pared 1 base from V and 4 bases from J, leaving 14 bases between. The authors prepared the TCRbeta library with unique molecular identifiers. Each CDR3 protein is one row after TCRdb ran MiXCR on the PCR reads. The sample consists of roughly 400,000 distinct CDR3 sequences, about 45% of them appearing once. The source of this sequence is a girl aged 2-9 years with aplastic anemia, due to receive a stem cell transplant. Specimen: PBMCs, collected before TCRalphabeta/CD19-depleted stem cell transplant. The chain links TRBV11-2 to TRBJ1-3; D is undetermined. The CDR3 protein is CASSLAPGSLGNTIYF. Here the CDR3 DNA reads TGTGCCAGCAGCTTAGCCCCAGGATCCCTGGGAAACACCATATATTTT.